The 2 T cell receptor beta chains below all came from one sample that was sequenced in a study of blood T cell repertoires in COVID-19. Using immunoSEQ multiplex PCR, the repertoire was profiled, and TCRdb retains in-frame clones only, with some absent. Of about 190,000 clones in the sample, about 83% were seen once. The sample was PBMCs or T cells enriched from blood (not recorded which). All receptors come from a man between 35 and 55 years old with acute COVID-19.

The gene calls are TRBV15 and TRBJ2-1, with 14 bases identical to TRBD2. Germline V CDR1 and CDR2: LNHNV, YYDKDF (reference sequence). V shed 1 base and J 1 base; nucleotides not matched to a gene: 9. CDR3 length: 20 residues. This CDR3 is CATSRVPGTSGSLSYNEQFF. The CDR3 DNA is TGTGCCACCAGCAGAGTTCCCGGGACTAGCGGGAGCCTTTCCTACAATGAGCAGTTCTTC.

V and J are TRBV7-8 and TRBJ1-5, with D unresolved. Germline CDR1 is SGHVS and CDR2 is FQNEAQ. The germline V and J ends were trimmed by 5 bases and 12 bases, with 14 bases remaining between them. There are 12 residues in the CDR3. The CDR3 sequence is CASSKTGSHQHF. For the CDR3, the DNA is TGTGCCAGCAGCAAAACGGGATCGCACCAGCATTTT.